The clone carrying this TCR beta chain was detected only a few times. Its antigen remains unidentified. This specimen belongs to a study of cytomegalovirus exposure and HLA in healthy donors. Primers for the PCR totalled 60 Vbeta and 13 Jbeta. The repertoire was sequenced with immunoSEQ multiplex PCR; TCRdb's copy has only in-frame clones and lacks some. The sample contains approximately 180,000 clones, roughly 73% of which appear only once. Donors were nominally healthy when sampled, though unrecorded immune exposures were likely. In germline, CDR1 is SNHLY, CDR2 FYNNEI. V was trimmed by 3 bases and J by 7 bases, leaving 9 bases between them. The CDR3 is 13 amino acids. General observations from the study: In most subjects, TCR beta sequences reportedly gave accurate predictions of HLA-A and HLA-B alleles. Later analysis associated a missense DCLRE1C variant with TCR beta V- and J-gene trimming.

Specimen: PBMCs. This rearrangement joins TRBV2 to TRBJ2-2; D is uncertain. The clonotype comes from a woman in her twenties or thirties in good health and CMV-seronegative. CDR3 coding DNA: TGTGCCAGCAGTGAGACCAGGTTCGGGGAGCTGTTTTTT. As protein: CASSETRFGELFF.